These 20 T cell receptor beta chains were all obtained from the same sample, sequenced in a study of blood T cell repertoires in COVID-19. Clones were sequenced by immunoSEQ multiplex PCR, and TCRdb holds only the in-frame ones, with some missing. This sample carries about 83,000 clones, about three quarters of them seen once, and the ten largest clones take roughly a fifth. The sequenced sample was peripheral blood. The receptors were gathered from a woman of 80 years or more with active or convalescent COVID-19.

The chain recombines TRBV5-1 with TRBJ2-7; 7 positions match TRBD1. CDR3 size: 13 residues. Germline CDR1 and CDR2: SGHRS and YFSETQ. Germline trimming cut 4 bases from V and 6 bases from J; bases unmatched to any gene: 7. The DNA of the CDR3 is TGCGCCAGCAGCCTGGGACAGAAAGGCGAGCAGTACTTC. Translating gives CASSLGQKGEQYF. The full variable domain, rest sourced from reference TRBV5-1 and TRBJ2-7, is KAGVTQTPRYLIKTRGQQVTLSCSPISGHRSVSWYQQTPGQGLQFLFEYFSETQRNKGNFPGRFSGRQFSNSRSEMNVSTLELGDSALYLCASSLGQKGEQYFGPGTRLTVT.

CDR3 residues: CASSLVAGRAAGELFF. The CDR3, as DNA: TGTGCCAGCAGCTTAGTGGCTGGCAGGGCGGCCGGGGAGCTGTTTTTT. The chain is built from TRBV7-9 and TRBJ2-2; tentatively, D is TRBD1 (5 bases). Germline V gene lookup returns CDR1 SEHNR and CDR2 FQNEAQ (reference sequence). The CDR3 length is 16 residues. Trimming removed 1 base at V and 6 bases at J, with 15 bases between.

This clone has just a few counts. This chain joins TRBV2 and TRBJ1-2; 8 nucleotides agree with TRBD1. J gave up 6 bases and V 6 bases, and 6 bases lay outside the gene matches. CDR1 is SNHLY, CDR2 FYNNEI, per germline. This CDR3 has 13 residues. CDR3 amino acids: CASRIGQGNGYTF. CDR3 nucleotide sequence: TGTGCCAGCAGAATCGGACAGGGAAATGGCTACACCTTC.

The chain joins TRBV6-2 or TRBV6-3 to TRBJ2-3; D may be TRBD2 (5 bases). The CDR3 has 15 residues. The ends were cut back, 4 bases at V and 4 bases at J, with 15 bases in the middle. Germline V gene lookup returns CDR1 MNHEY and CDR2 SVGEGT. CDR3 nucleotides: TGTGCCAGCAGTTTGCCGTATGGACTGGCAGATACGCAGTATTTT. This sequence encodes CASSLPYGLADTQYF.

The CDR3: CASSPGQNLNPSTDTQYF. CDR3 DNA: TGCGCCAGCAGCCCGGGACAGAACTTAAACCCTAGCACAGATACGCAGTATTTT. This rearrangement joins TRBV5-1 to TRBJ2-3; 7 bases match TRBD1. Germline CDR1 reads SGHRS; CDR2 reads YFSETQ. The CDR3 sequence is 18 residues long. Trimming removed 4 bases from V and 0 bases from J; junction bases left unmatched: 14.

The chain carries TRBV5-1 and TRBJ2-1; 8 bases agree with TRBD1. V was pared by 4 bases and J by 4 bases, with 10 bases of the junction left unmatched. In germline, CDR1 is SGHRS, CDR2 YFSETQ. This CDR3 has 16 amino acids. The CDR3, as DNA: TGCGCCAGCAGCACGGTCTCCGGGACAGGATACAATGAGCAGTTCTTC. Residues: CASSTVSGTGYNEQFF. The whole variable domain, filled in from reference TRBV5-1 and TRBJ2-1, reads KAGVTQTPRYLIKTRGQQVTLSCSPISGHRSVSWYQQTPGQGLQFLFEYFSETQRNKGNFPGRFSGRQFSNSRSEMNVSTLELGDSALYLCASSTVSGTGYNEQFFGPGTRLTVL.

The chain couples TRBV9 to TRBJ2-5; 11 bases are shared with TRBD2. The V segment lost 6 bases and the J segment 2 bases; nucleotides outside the gene matches: 6. CDR1 and CDR2 (germline): SGDLS, YYNGEE. CDR3 length equals 15 residues. CDR3 region: CASTTSGGSQETQYF. The CDR3 coding sequence is TGTGCCAGCACCACTAGCGGGGGATCACAAGAGACCCAGTACTTC.

This rearrangement joins TRBV29-1 to TRBJ1-2; D unclear. Germline values: CDR1 SQVTM, CDR2 ANQGSEA. This CDR3 spans 12 amino acids. V shed 3 bases and J shed 7 bases, with 12 bases lying between them. DNA of the CDR3: TGCAGCGTTGAGGAGGGTCTCCGTGGCTACACCTTC. Encoded protein: CSVEEGLRGYTF. Looking up the rest from reference TRBV29-1 and TRBJ1-2 gives the full variable domain: SAVISQKPSRDICQRGTSLTIQCQVDSQVTMMFWYRQQPGQSLTLIATANQGSEATYESGFVIDKFPISRPNLTFSTLTVSNMSPEDSSIYLCSVEEGLRGYTFGSGTRLTVV.

The rearrangement links TRBV7-9 to TRBJ2-5; TRBD2 matches at 9 bases. The CDR3 totals 15 residues. With V trimmed by 3 bases and J by 3 bases, 5 bases remained unmatched. CDR1 and CDR2 (germline): SEHNR, FQNEAQ (reference sequence). The CDR3 bases are TGTGCCAGCAGCTTTGTTGCGGGGGGGAAAGAGACCCAGTACTTC. It encodes CASSFVAGGKETQYF.

Only one count was recorded for this clone. This chain uses TRBV4-1 with TRBJ1-1; 7 positions match TRBD1. The CDR3 runs to 15 residues. The ends lost 4 bases at V and 11 bases at J; junction bases unmatched: 16. CDR1 and CDR2 from the germline V gene are MGHRA and YSYEKL. In DNA form, the CDR3 reads TGCGCCAGCAGCCGGTCCTTCGGACAGGCCACGCGGGCTTTCTTT. It encodes CASSRSFGQATRAFF.

The chain employs TRBV3-1 (or the pseudogene TRBV3-2) and TRBJ2-1; 7 bases line up with TRBD1. CDR3 length: 17 amino acids. CDR1 is LGHDT and CDR2 is YNNKEL in the germline V gene (reference sequence). J was trimmed by 4 bases and V by 1 base; bases with no gene match: 10. CDR3 protein: CASSQARRQGYYNEQFF. DNA of the CDR3: TGTGCCAGCAGCCAAGCTAGGCGACAGGGTTATTACAATGAGCAGTTCTTC.

This clone appeared a single time. The chain carries TRBV5-1 and TRBJ2-5, with D unresolved. Trimming removed 6 bases at V and 2 bases at J, with 14 bases between. The V gene's germline CDR1 is SGHRS and CDR2 YFSETQ. CDR3 size: 14 residues. DNA of the CDR3: TGCGCCAGCACCCCCGGCCCGGGTCAAGAGACCCAGTACTTC. Protein sequence: CASTPGPGQETQYF.

This clone was detected many times. The V call is TRBV12-3 or TRBV12-4, the J call TRBJ2-2, with D uncertain. The CDR3 is 12 residues long. Trimming stripped 4 bases from V and 7 bases from J, with 7 bases between. The CDR3 bases are TGTGCCAGCAGTTCCCCGGTCGGGGAGCTGTTTTTT. It translates to CASSSPVGELFF.

This chain links TRBV2 with TRBJ1-1; 7 bases line up with TRBD1. Germline V lookup: CDR1 SNHLY, CDR2 FYNNEI. The CDR3 contains 16 residues. J lost 2 bases, V lost 8 bases, and 14 bases had no gene match. Written as DNA, the CDR3 is TGTGCCAGCGGAGAGCTCCGGGACAGACATAACACTGAAGCTTTCTTT. Residues: CASGELRDRHNTEAFF.

This clone was picked up a small number of times. This chain connects TRBV9 to TRBJ1-4, with D possibly TRBD1 on 6 matching bases. Trimming stripped 4 bases from V and 0 bases from J, with 13 bases between. Germline CDR1 and CDR2: SGDLS and YYNGEE. The CDR3 has 16 residues. CDR3 region: CASSMGHLSTNEKLFF. The CDR3 nucleotides read TGTGCCAGCAGCATGGGACATCTATCAACTAATGAAAAACTGTTTTTT.

The chain links TRBV2 to TRBJ2-1; a weak D match, TRBD1 (8 bases). From germline, CDR1 is SNHLY and CDR2 FYNNEI. V was shortened by 6 bases and J by 0 bases, with 18 bases between the two germline ends. The CDR3 is 17 residues long. In DNA form, the CDR3 reads TGTGCCAGCAGCCTAACAGGGGGGGGCGGCTCCTACAATGAGCAGTTCTTC. Encoded protein: CASSLTGGGGSYNEQFF.

This clone was detected a few times. The chain carries TRBV3-1 (or the pseudogene TRBV3-2) and TRBJ1-1; 8 bases fit TRBD1. CDR1 and CDR2 (germline): LGHDT, YNNKEL (reference sequence). The CDR3 is 15 residues long. Trimming removed 5 bases from V and 1 base from J; junction bases left unmatched: 6. The CDR3: CASSAQDRGNTEAFF. CDR3 coding DNA: TGTGCCAGCAGCGCCCAAGACAGGGGGAACACTGAAGCTTTCTTT.

V usage is TRBV6-4 and J usage is TRBJ2-1; D may be TRBD1 (5 bases). This CDR3 contains 17 residues. Germline values: CDR1 MRHNA, CDR2 SNTAGT. V was trimmed by 3 bases and J by 7 bases, leaving 22 bases between them. The CDR3 DNA follows: TGTGCCAGCAGTGAACCCACGGACATTTCATTAAGGAATGAGCAGTTCTTC. It encodes CASSEPTDISLRNEQFF.

This clone was counted many times. The V and J genes are TRBV10-3 and TRBJ1-2; 8 bases align to TRBD1. Per germline, CDR1 ENHRY and CDR2 SYGVKD. Germline trimming cut 4 bases from V and 6 bases from J; bases unmatched to any gene: 13. The CDR3 length is 16 residues. The CDR3 reads CAISGGTGGGWDGYTF. The CDR3 coding sequence is TGTGCCATCAGTGGTGGGACAGGCGGAGGATGGGATGGCTACACCTTC.

J is TRBJ1-5 and V is TRBV10-3; D remains ambiguous. Trimming pared 0 bases from V and 0 bases from J, leaving 9 bases between. Germline assignment: CDR1 ENHRY and CDR2 SYGVKD. The CDR3 sequence is 16 residues long. CDR3 bases: TGTGCCATCAGTGAGTCGGAAGACTATAGCAATCAGCCCCAGCATTTT. It is translated as CAISESEDYSNQPQHF.